This TCR beta chain was sequenced during a study of T cells in Graves' hyperthyroidism and ophthalmopathy. Regarding the study as a whole: Before onset, ophthalmopathy was predicted by the model a median approximately 6.7 months earlier. Separation of ophthalmopathy from stable hyperthyroidism was achieved by a 13 V-J model.

The CDR3 consists of 16 residues. V was trimmed by 2 bases and J by 4 bases, leaving 17 bases between them. Thyroid ultrasound and orbital computed tomography, with clinical symptoms and serum thyroxine and TRAb, informed diagnoses. This clonotype appeared many times. What it binds is not known. Amplification of TCR beta CDR3 regions was performed using RNA transcripts as template. In the first-round RT-PCR of the TCR CDR3, the HTBI primer set was used. TCRdb reprocessed the multiplex PCR reads with MiXCR, giving one entry per CDR3 protein. This table has 50,000 to 75,000 distinct CDR3 sequences, less than 50% appearing once.

This chain links TRBV12-3 or TRBV12-4 with TRBJ1-2; a possible D gene is TRBD1 (5 bases). The sequence derives from a woman in her 30s with Graves' ophthalmopathy. The sequenced sample was blood. Here the CDR3 DNA reads TGTGCCAGCAGTTTAAGGGGTGGGGGAATGGGCTATGGCTACACCTTC. Its translation is CASSLRGGGMGYGYTF.